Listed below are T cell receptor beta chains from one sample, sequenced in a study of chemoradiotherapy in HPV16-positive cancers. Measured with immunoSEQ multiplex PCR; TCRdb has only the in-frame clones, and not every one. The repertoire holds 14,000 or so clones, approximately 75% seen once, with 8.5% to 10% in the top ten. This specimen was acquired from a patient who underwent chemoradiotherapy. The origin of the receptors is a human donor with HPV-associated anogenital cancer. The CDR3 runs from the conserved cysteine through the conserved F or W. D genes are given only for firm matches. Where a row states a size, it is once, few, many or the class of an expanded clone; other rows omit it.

TGTGCCAGCAGCTTACACAGCTCTGGGGCCAACGTCCTGACTTTC	CASSLHSSGANVLTF	.	TRBV7-9	TRBJ2-6	.
TGTGCCAGCAGCTTAGGAATCAGGGAAATCTATGGCTACACCTTC	CASSLGIREIYGYTF	.	TRBV11-2	TRBJ1-2	.
TGTGCCAGCAGCTTACAGGCTAGCGGGAACCACGAGCAGTACTTC	CASSLQASGNHEQYF	few	TRBV7-2	TRBJ2-7	TRBD2
TGTGCCTGGAGTCGCAAAGGGACTAGGATGATTGAGCAGTTCTTC	CAWSRKGTRMIEQFF	.	TRBV30	TRBJ2-1	TRBD2
TGCGCCAGCAGCTTGGAGTGGGCGGGGGAGACCCAGTACTTC	CASSLEWAGETQYF	.	TRBV5-1	TRBJ2-5	.
TGCGCCAGCAGCTTGACACGTACTAATTCACCCCTCCACTTT	CASSLTRTNSPLHF	.	TRBV5-1	TRBJ1-6	.
TGTGCTGGCGGGAAACCACAACTCGGACTGGTCAATGAGCAGTTCTTC	CAGGKPQLGLVNEQFF	.	TRBV12-5	TRBJ2-1	.
TGTGCCAGCAGTTTATTGGGGACCGGGGAGCTGTTTTTT	CASSLLGTGELFF	once	TRBV27	TRBJ2-2	.
TGCGCCAGCAGCTGGACAGTGACGGGGGAGCTGTTTTTT	CASSWTVTGELFF	.	TRBV5-1	TRBJ2-2	.
TGTGCCAGCAGGTCCGGGACAGGGGGCATGGAGACCCAGTACTTC	CASRSGTGGMETQYF	.	TRBV5-5	TRBJ2-5	TRBD1
TGTGCCAGCAGTCCCTGGTCTAGTAACTATGGCTACACCTTC	CASSPWSSNYGYTF	once	TRBV28	TRBJ1-2	.
TGTGCCAGCAGTGAGGCCCTCTACCACGAAAAACTGTTTTTT	CASSEALYHEKLFF	.	TRBV27	TRBJ1-4	.
TGTGCCAGTAGTACGAGTACAGGGAGAGGAAACACCATATATTTT	CASSTSTGRGNTIYF	.	TRBV19	TRBJ1-3	.
TGTGCCAGCAGTTACTCCCGGGTCCGGCGAACCGGGGAGCTGTTTTTT	CASSYSRVRRTGELFF	.	TRBV6-5	TRBJ2-2	.
TGTGCCAGCCGGAGGAACGAAGACGTTGAAGCTTTCTTT	CASRRNEDVEAFF	.	TRBV27	TRBJ1-1	.
TGTGCCACGGTACAGGGCCTAGAGACCCAGTACTTC	CATVQGLETQYF	once	TRBV6-5	TRBJ2-5	.
TGTGCCAGCAGCGTAGTTGTTGATGGTAGCGCACGATTCTACGAGCAGTACTTC	CASSVVVDGSARFYEQYF	.	TRBV9	TRBJ2-7	.
TGTGCCAGCAGCCAAGGACTGCACTCTGGAAACACCATATATTTT	CASSQGLHSGNTIYF	once	TRBV7-9	TRBJ1-3	.
TGTGCCAGCAGTAAGGGGTCCGGGGAGCTGTTTTTT	CASSKGSGELFF	.	TRBV5-4	TRBJ2-2	.
TGCGCCAGCACCTCAGGCAAGTACGAGCAGTACTTC	CASTSGKYEQYF	.	TRBV4-1	TRBJ2-7	.
TGTGCCAGCAGTGAGAACAGGGATAACACTGAAGCTTTCTTT	CASSENRDNTEAFF	.	TRBV25-1	TRBJ1-1	.
TGTGCCAGCAGTTCGGGGGGCGCGGGTGTAGATACGCAGTATTTT	CASSSGGAGVDTQYF	.	TRBV5-5	TRBJ2-3	.
TGTGCCAGCAGGACTAGCGGGAGGAGGGAGACCCAGTACTTC	CASRTSGRRETQYF	.	TRBV28	TRBJ2-5	TRBD2
TGTGCCAGTAGTATAGATCTCGGGGGGAAGGAGACCCAGTACTTC	CASSIDLGGKETQYF	.	TRBV19	TRBJ2-5	TRBD2
TGTGCCAGCAGCGTCAGGAGGCGCTCCTACAATGAGCAGTTCTTC	CASSVRRRSYNEQFF	.	TRBV13	TRBJ2-1	.
TGTGCCTGCCTAAAAGGGGGCTCTGGAAACACCATATATTTT	CACLKGGSGNTIYF	.	TRBV30	TRBJ1-3	.
TGTGCCAGCAGCTTGGCCGGGGCGGGAGAAGGGTACGAGCAGTACTTC	CASSLAGAGEGYEQYF	once	TRBV5-8	TRBJ2-7	TRBD2
TGCGCCCCAGCGAATAGCGGATACCGGGAGCTGTTTTTT	CAPANSGYRELFF	few	TRBV5-1	TRBJ2-2	.
TGTGCCAGCAGCCCCCCCGGGGGGGCGGATACGCAGTATTTT	CASSPPGGADTQYF	.	TRBV7-3	TRBJ2-3	TRBD2
TGCGCCAGCAGCCATTACCTCGGACTGTTAGAAGCTTTCTTT	CASSHYLGLLEAFF	few	TRBV4-1	TRBJ1-1	.
TGTGCCAGCAGTGTACTAGCGGGAGGCCCCTACAATGAGCAGTTCTTC	CASSVLAGGPYNEQFF	once	TRBV6-1	TRBJ2-1	TRBD2
TGTGCCTGGATTGGGACCGATCGTCCCGAGCAGTACTTC	CAWIGTDRPEQYF	.	TRBV30	TRBJ2-7	.
TGTGCCAGTAGTATTTTCACCGGCAGCGGAACCCCCTACGAGCAGTACTTC	CASSIFTGSGTPYEQYF	once	TRBV19	TRBJ2-7	.
TGCGCCAGCAGACAGGAAAGGGAGACCCAGTACTTC	CASRQERETQYF	.	TRBV5-1	TRBJ2-5	.
TGCGCCAGCAGTGTCCGTGGCAGAGGACGAGCCTATGGCTACACCTTC	CASSVRGRGRAYGYTF	.	TRBV10-1	TRBJ1-2	.
TGTGCCAGCAGTGAATGGCAGGGAAAGAATGAGCAGTTCTTC	CASSEWQGKNEQFF	.	TRBV6-1	TRBJ2-1	.
TGTGCCAGCAGTTTTCCAGTTTCCTACAATGAGCAGTTCTTC	CASSFPVSYNEQFF	.	TRBV27	TRBJ2-1	.
TGTGCCAGCAACCTAGGACAGGGCACAGATACGCAGTATTTT	CASNLGQGTDTQYF	.	TRBV5-8	TRBJ2-3	TRBD1
TGTGCCAGCAGAGTCGACCCCGGTGGCAATCAGCCCCAGCATTTT	CASRVDPGGNQPQHF	.	TRBV6-1	TRBJ1-5	.
TGTGCCAGCTCACGCTATAGTGTGGGCGGGAGTCAGGACAATGAGCAGTTCTTC	CASSRYSVGGSQDNEQFF	.	TRBV18	TRBJ2-1	TRBD2
TGTGCCAGCTCACGGACAGGTGGGTTCGCTGGGGCCAACGTCCTGACTTTC	CASSRTGGFAGANVLTF	.	TRBV18	TRBJ2-6	TRBD1
TGTGCCATCAGTGACCCTATCCTTACCGGGACTACCTACGAGCAGTACTTC	CAISDPILTGTTYEQYF	.	TRBV10-3	TRBJ2-7	TRBD2
TGTGCCAGCAGCCACCCGCCGGGGGACATCCACGAGCAGTACTTC	CASSHPPGDIHEQYF	.	TRBV14	TRBJ2-7	.
TGCGCCAGCAGCGTCGGACAGAACACTGAAGCTTTCTTT	CASSVGQNTEAFF	once	TRBV5-1	TRBJ1-1	.
TGTGCCAGCAGCAAGGGGCAGGGGGGACTAGCGGGAGAAGGCACCGGGGAGCTGTTTTTT	CASSKGQGGLAGEGTGELFF	.	TRBV21-1	TRBJ2-2	.
TGTGCCAGCAGCCCCGACCGGGGGCGCAATCAGCCCCAGCATTTT	CASSPDRGRNQPQHF	.	TRBV13	TRBJ1-5	.
TGTGCCAGCAGCCCGGGCGGGAACTATGGCTACACCTTC	CASSPGGNYGYTF	.	TRBV11-2	TRBJ1-2	.
TGCGCCAGCAGCCTCAGACAGGATTACACAGATACGCAGTATTTT	CASSLRQDYTDTQYF	.	TRBV5-1	TRBJ2-3	.